The 21 T cell receptor beta chains in this list originate from one sample, sequenced in a study of blood T cell repertoires in COVID-19. TCRdb's table, derived via immunoSEQ multiplex PCR, lists solely in-frame clones and lacks some. The top ten hold over 7.5% of the sample, which has 150,000 to 200,000 clones, approximately 85% seen once. The sequencing input was peripheral blood. Every receptor here comes from a woman aged 80 or over with acute or convalescent COVID-19.

V usage is TRBV29-1 and J usage is TRBJ1-1, with D unclear. There are 13 residues in the CDR3. CDR1 is SQVTM, CDR2 ANQGSEA, per germline. V was shortened by 1 base and J by 5 bases, with 11 bases between the two germline ends. DNA of the CDR3: TGCAGCGTTGAAGGAGGCGACGGGACTGAAGCTTTCTTT. As protein: CSVEGGDGTEAFF.

V gene TRBV5-1 combines with J gene TRBJ1-2; D remains unclear. The CDR3 has 14 amino acids. CDR1 and CDR2 from the germline V gene are SGHRS and YFSETQ. The V gene lost 1 base and the J gene lost 4 bases, with 11 bases spanning the gap. The CDR3 sequence is CASSLTVTSYGYTF. DNA of the CDR3: TGCGCCAGCAGCTTGACTGTCACCTCCTATGGCTACACCTTC.

V gene TRBV7-9 combines with J gene TRBJ2-5; 8 bases fit TRBD1. The CDR3 length is 14 residues. The trim removed 5 bases at V and 0 bases at J, leaving 2 bases unmatched. In germline, CDR1 is SEHNR, CDR2 FQNEAQ (reference sequence). CDR3 sequence (DNA): TGTGCCAGCAGCCCGACAGGGGACCAAGAGACCCAGTACTTC. Protein: CASSPTGDQETQYF.

The chain couples TRBV19 to TRBJ1-1, with TRBD1 identical over 7 bases. The CDR3 loop spans 14 amino acids. V was clipped by 5 bases and J by 4 bases; unmatched bases: 7. Germline CDR1 and CDR2: LNHDA and SQIVND (reference sequence). The CDR3 loop reads CASSVPGQTTEAFF. For the CDR3, the DNA is TGTGCCAGTAGTGTTCCGGGACAGACCACTGAAGCTTTCTTT.

This clone has just a few counts. The chain links TRBV5-4 to TRBJ1-2, with D perhaps TRBD1 (6 bases). The CDR3 consists of 12 residues. Trimming cost V 4 bases and J 7 bases, with 11 bases left between them. Germline-derived CDR1 and CDR2 are SGHNT and YYREEE (reference sequence). The CDR3, as DNA: TGTGCCAGCAGCCCCAGGGGTGGTGGCTACACCTTC. It yields the protein CASSPRGGGYTF.

V is TRBV5-6 and J is TRBJ2-4; possibly TRBD1 for D (5 bases). V dropped 1 base and J dropped 3 bases, with 8 bases sitting between them. Per the germline V gene, CDR1 is SGHDT and CDR2 is YYEEEE. The CDR3 has 14 residues. The CDR3 region has the DNA TGTGCCAGCAGCTTGACAGGCCGCAAAAACATTCAGTACTTC. Its protein product is CASSLTGRKNIQYF. The full variable domain, completed using reference TRBV5-6 and TRBJ2-4, is DAGVTQSPTHLIKTRGQQVTLRCSPKSGHDTVSWYQQALGQGPQFIFQYYEEEERQRGNFPDRFSGHQFPNYSSELNVNALLLGDSALYLCASSLTGRKNIQYFGAGTRLSVL.

This rearrangement joins TRBV20-1 to TRBJ2-1; 10 positions match TRBD2. The CDR3 loop spans 15 amino acids. V shed 3 bases and J 7 bases; nucleotides not matched to a gene: 9. Germline lookup yields CDR1 DFQATT and CDR2 SNEGSKA (reference sequence). In DNA, the CDR3 is TGCAGTGCTAGTGAGCGGGGGGGCATAGGGAATGAGCAGTTCTTC. Translation gives CSASERGGIGNEQFF.

This clone occurred once. The genes are TRBV11-3 and TRBJ2-3, with TRBD2 identical over 9 bases. V lost 0 bases, J lost 6 bases, and 7 bases stayed unmatched. In germline, CDR1 is SGHNT, CDR2 YENEEA. The CDR3 spans 16 residues. The CDR3 nucleotides read TGTGCCAGCAGCTTAGAGAGGGCGGGGGGGCAGGATACGCAGTATTTT. Its translation is CASSLERAGGQDTQYF.

The chain links TRBV5-1 to TRBJ2-5, with D tentatively TRBD1 (6 bases). V gave up 2 bases and J gave up 1 base, with 18 bases separating them. The V gene's germline CDR1 is SGHRS and CDR2 YFSETQ. The CDR3 is 17 amino acids. CDR3 sequence (DNA): TGCGCCAGCAGCTTAAGCCGGGACACCTCCCGCCAAGAGACCCAGTACTTC. Translation: CASSLSRDTSRQETQYF.

CDR3 DNA: TGTGCCAGCTCACCCCTTCGTGGGACAGGGAAAAACGAGCAGTACTTC. Encoded protein: CASSPLRGTGKNEQYF. V gene TRBV18 combines with J gene TRBJ2-7; 9 nucleotides agree with TRBD1. With V trimmed by 3 bases and J by 5 bases, 11 bases remained unmatched. The V gene's germline CDR1 is KGHSH and CDR2 LQKENI. This CDR3 is 16 amino acids long. The complete variable domain, with remaining parts taken from reference TRBV18 and TRBJ2-7, reads NAGVMQNPRHLVRRRGQEARLRCSPMKGHSHVYWYRQLPEEGLKFMVYLQKENIIDESGMPKERFSAEFPKEGPSILRIQQVVRGDSAAYFCASSPLRGTGKNEQYFGPGTRLTVT.

This clone was found a few times. The chain couples TRBV19 to TRBJ1-2; 12 nucleotides agree with TRBD1. The germline gives CDR1 LNHDA, CDR2 SQIVND (reference sequence). J was trimmed by 8 bases and V by 4 bases; bases with no gene match: 8. CDR3 length: 15 amino acids. The CDR3 spells CASSTRDRGQRGYTF. In nucleotides, the CDR3 is TGTGCCAGTAGTACGCGGGACAGGGGGCAAAGAGGCTACACCTTC.

This clone has a single count. V usage is TRBV18 and J usage is TRBJ2-5; tentative D call: TRBD2 (5 bases). This CDR3 spans 14 amino acids. Germline assignment: CDR1 KGHSH and CDR2 LQKENI. Trimming removed 6 bases at V and 5 bases at J, with 16 bases between. CDR3 coding DNA: TGTGCCAGCTCCCTCGACGTTTCGGGGGAGACCCAGTACTTC. Translating it yields CASSLDVSGETQYF.

The V call is TRBV5-1, the J call TRBJ1-4; D gene uncertain. Germline CDR1 SGHRS, CDR2 YFSETQ. Trimming took 0 bases from V and 8 from J, leaving 11 bases between them. CDR3 size: 14 residues. CDR3 region: CASSLGGDREKLFF. The CDR3 DNA reads as TGCGCCAGCAGCTTGGGCGGGGATCGGGAAAAACTGTTTTTT.

This clone was detected only once. The rearrangement links TRBV29-1 to TRBJ1-2; 10 bases line up with TRBD1. The CDR3 is 12 amino acids. From germline, CDR1 is SQVTM and CDR2 ANQGSEA. With V trimmed by 6 bases and J by 6 bases, 4 bases remained unmatched. CDR3 residues: CSVRDRGDGYTF. In DNA, the CDR3 is TGCAGCGTACGGGACAGGGGAGATGGCTACACCTTC.

The CDR3 region is CASRQNSGANVLTF. The DNA of the CDR3 is TGTGCCAGCAGACAAAACTCTGGGGCCAACGTCCTGACTTTC. The V gene is TRBV7-2, the J gene TRBJ2-6, with unresolved D. The CDR3 is made up of 14 amino acids. Germline assignment: CDR1 SGHTA and CDR2 FQGNSA. With 6 bases removed from V and 0 bases from J, the gap between germline ends came to 6 bases.

This sequence joins TRBV12-5 and TRBJ2-5; 7 bases are shared with TRBD2. The length of the CDR3 is 13 residues. The germline gives CDR1 LGHNT, CDR2 FRNRAP. V shed 7 bases and J 4 bases; nucleotides not matched to a gene: 6. This CDR3 is CASALPGGETQYF. As DNA, the CDR3 is TGTGCTAGTGCCCTCCCGGGGGGAGAGACCCAGTACTTC.

The gene calls are TRBV12-3 or TRBV12-4 and TRBJ2-1; D may be TRBD2 (5 bases). Trimming left V 6 bases short and J 9 bases short, with 12 bases between. This CDR3 region has 12 residues. The CDR3 DNA follows: TGTGCCAGCAGCACCACTAGTTCTGAGCAGTTCTTC. As protein: CASSTTSSEQFF.

V usage is TRBV5-1 and J usage is TRBJ1-2, with TRBD1 identical over 10 bases. Germline lookup yields CDR1 SGHRS and CDR2 YFSETQ. CDR3 size: 14 residues. The V gene end was trimmed by 2 bases and the J gene end by 8 bases; junction bases not matched to a gene: 6. The CDR3 protein is CASSLGTGARGYTF. CDR3 in DNA: TGCGCCAGCAGCTTAGGGACAGGGGCCAGGGGCTACACCTTC.

This clone occurred once. The chain couples TRBV24-1 to TRBJ2-7; D is possibly TRBD1 (5 bases). CDR1 and CDR2 (germline): KGHDR, SFDVKD. This CDR3 contains 13 residues. Trimming removed 7 bases from V and 2 bases from J, with 11 bases in between. CDR3: CATSSEGAYEQYF. The CDR3 nucleotides are TGTGCCACCAGCTCTGAAGGGGCCTACGAGCAGTACTTC.

V and J are TRBV6-5 and TRBJ2-7, with a weak D call TRBD2 (6 bases). CDR3 length equals 14 residues. The germline CDR1 and CDR2 sequences are MNHEY and SVGAGI. V lost 0 bases and J lost 6, with 12 bases in between. The chain's CDR3 is CASSYSGGSGEQYF. The CDR3 coding sequence is TGTGCCAGCAGTTACTCTGGGGGGTCTGGCGAGCAGTACTTC.

This chain uses TRBV27 with TRBJ2-1; 8 bases match TRBD1. The V gene's germline CDR1 is MNHEY and CDR2 SMNVEV (reference sequence). CDR3 length: 15 amino acids. V was clipped by 5 bases and J by 5 bases; unmatched bases: 8. The CDR3 spells CASSPDRGRNNEQFF. CDR3 sequence (DNA): TGTGCCAGCAGTCCTGACAGGGGTAGAAACAATGAGCAGTTCTTC.